Presented here are 24 T cell receptor beta chains from one specimen sequenced in a study of spatial heterogeneity in lung cancer. MiXCR, applied by TCRdb to the 5' RACE reads, yields one record per CDR3 protein. This table holds about 87,000 distinct CDR3 sequences, roughly 21% found once. The time point is: blood at routine non-recurrence follow-up after resection. Sequences were derived from PBMCs, sampled at follow-up. These receptors were taken from a male donor with early-stage non-small cell lung cancer.

This chain links TRBV5-6 with TRBJ2-5; D remains ambiguous. This CDR3 region has 16 residues. V was pared by 4 bases and J by 1 base, with 17 bases between. Per germline, CDR1 SGHDT and CDR2 YYEEEE. The CDR3 here is CASSHLKLPLQETQYF. CDR3 nucleotide sequence: TGTGCCAGCAGCCACCTAAAGCTCCCCCTCCAAGAGACCCAGTACTTC.

This clonotype has just a few counts. J is TRBJ2-1 and V is TRBV6-5; unclear D gene. Trimming removed 3 bases at V and 9 bases at J, with 0 bases between. Germline V gene sequence: CDR1 MNHEY, CDR2 SVGAGI. The CDR3 is 9 residues long. CDR3 sequence: CASSYEQFF. In DNA, the CDR3 is TGTGCCAGCAGTTATGAGCAGTTCTTC.

This clonotype appeared a few times. CDR3 coding DNA: TGCGCCAGCAGCTTGGCCCCAGGGACTGGAAACACCATATATTTT. Protein product: CASSLAPGTGNTIYF. The J gene is TRBJ1-3, the V gene TRBV5-1; possibly TRBD1 for D (5 bases). CDR3 length: 15 amino acids. Deletions cut 0 bases from V and 2 bases from J, with 9 bases between. Germline CDR1 and CDR2: SGHRS and YFSETQ.

Only a few counts were recorded for this clonotype. The chain has TRBV5-1 and TRBJ1-1, with 9 bases lining up with TRBD1. V lost 4 bases to trimming and J lost 4 bases; unmatched junction nucleotides: 8. The CDR3 runs to 15 residues. In germline, CDR1 is SGHRS, CDR2 YFSETQ. The CDR3 bases are TGCGCCAGCAGCCCTCAACAGGGGGCAGGCACTGAAGCTTTCTTT. Translating gives CASSPQQGAGTEAFF. The full variable domain, rest sourced from reference TRBV5-1 and TRBJ1-1, is KAGVTQTPRYLIKTRGQQVTLSCSPISGHRSVSWYQQTPGQGLQFLFEYFSETQRNKGNFPGRFSGRQFSNSRSEMNVSTLELGDSALYLCASSPQQGAGTEAFFGQGTRLTVV.

The chain is built from TRBV12-3 or TRBV12-4 and TRBJ1-5; D is possibly TRBD1 (6 bases). The CDR3 spans 14 residues. V lost 3 bases and J 6 bases, leaving 12 bases between the germline ends. The CDR3 DNA reads as TGTGCCAGCAGTTTCGACCTGACAGGTCAGCCCCAGCATTTT. It yields the protein CASSFDLTGQPQHF.

The chain combines TRBV5-4 with TRBJ2-5; D not certain. The V gene lost 0 bases and the J gene lost 5 bases, with 11 bases spanning the gap. The CDR3 loop spans 14 amino acids. The germline V gene encodes CDR1 SGHNT and CDR2 YYREEE (reference sequence). The CDR3 here is CASSLAFLEETQYF. The CDR3 bases are TGTGCCAGCAGCTTGGCCTTCCTGGAGGAGACCCAGTACTTC.

This clonotype was detected a few times. The CDR3 protein is CSAVSGRVENTEAFF. The CDR3 nucleotides are TGCAGTGCAGTCTCGGGAAGGGTGGAGAACACTGAAGCTTTCTTT. This chain links TRBV20-1 with TRBJ1-1; D uncertain. V gave up 6 bases and J gave up 1 base, with 18 bases separating them. CDR3 length: 15 residues. Germline CDR1 is DFQATT and CDR2 is SNEGSKA (reference sequence).

This clonotype appeared a few times. This chain links TRBV5-1 with TRBJ1-6, with no clear D. CDR1 and CDR2 from the germline V gene are SGHRS and YFSETQ. The CDR3 consists of 15 residues. V gave up 0 bases and J gave up 7 bases, with 11 bases separating them. The CDR3 nucleotides are TGCGCCAGCAGCTTGGAGATAGGTGGGAATTCACCCCTCCACTTT. Encoded protein: CASSLEIGGNSPLHF.

The chain carries TRBV7-2 and TRBJ1-5; 7 bases match TRBD1. Germline values: CDR1 SGHTA, CDR2 FQGNSA. The CDR3 extends over 15 amino acids. The junction had 9 bases not matched to a gene; V was cut back by 5 bases and J by 5 bases. CDR3 bases: TGTGCCAGCAGCCCGACGTCCAGGGGGTATCAGCCCCAGCATTTT. As protein: CASSPTSRGYQPQHF.

This clonotype has only a few counts. The chain has TRBV19 and TRBJ1-5; TRBD1 is a possible D gene (6 bases). The CDR3 totals 14 residues. CDR1 and CDR2 from the germline V gene are LNHDA and SQIVND (reference sequence). The V end was cut by 7 bases, the J end by 3 bases, with 13 bases between. CDR3 sequence (DNA): TGTGCCAGTAAGTACAGGGAGTTCAATCAGCCCCAGCATTTT. Translating it yields CASKYREFNQPQHF.

This clonotype was recorded many times. This chain uses TRBV20-1 with TRBJ1-2, with TRBD1 matching 11 bases. The CDR3 runs 14 residues. The germline gives CDR1 DFQATT, CDR2 SNEGSKA (reference sequence). J was trimmed by 6 bases and V by 6 bases; bases with no gene match: 9. The CDR3 spells CSAIATGQGDGYTF. The CDR3 DNA reads TGCAGTGCCATCGCTACGGGACAGGGGGATGGCTACACCTTC.

This clonotype was counted between two and nine times. The chain links TRBV5-1 to TRBJ2-1, with 9 nucleotides matching TRBD2. V was clipped by 7 bases and J by 6 bases; unmatched bases: 5. CDR3 length: 13 residues. Germline V gives CDR1 SGHRS, CDR2 YFSETQ. CDR3: CASVYSGSNEQFF. CDR3 nucleotides: TGCGCCAGCGTTTATAGCGGGAGCAATGAGCAGTTCTTC.

The gene calls are TRBV20-1 and TRBJ2-3, with D possibly matching TRBD1 (5 bases). In germline, CDR1 is DFQATT, CDR2 SNEGSKA (reference sequence). This CDR3 is built from 14 residues. V was cut by 6 bases and J by 2 bases, with 15 bases left in between. CDR3 nucleotide sequence: TGCAGTGCAGAGGCAGGGTCTTACACAGATACGCAGTATTTT. Its protein is CSAEAGSYTDTQYF.

This chain joins TRBV11-2 and TRBJ2-3, with 7 bases identical to TRBD2. There are 14 residues in the CDR3. V was pared by 6 bases and J by 6 bases, with 9 bases of the junction left unmatched. Germline CDR1 and CDR2: SGHAT and FQNNGV. The CDR3 DNA is TGTGCCAGCAGTATTTACGGGAGGACGGATACGCAGTATTTT. It is translated as CASSIYGRTDTQYF.

This clonotype occurred a few times. The chain is built from TRBV29-1 and TRBJ2-1, with D possibly being TRBD2 (5 bases). The germline CDR1 and CDR2 sequences are SQVTM and ANQGSEA. The CDR3 has 12 residues. The V and J ends lost 6 bases and 3 bases respectively, with 9 bases between them. The DNA of the CDR3 is TGCAGCGTCCTCCGGGACTACAATGAGCAGTTCTTC. This encodes CSVLRDYNEQFF.

This clonotype has just a few counts. The chain is built from TRBV20-1 and TRBJ1-6; TRBD1 might be the D (5 bases). With 4 bases removed from V and 4 bases from J, the gap between germline ends came to 8 bases. The length of the CDR3 is 13 residues. Germline CDR1 and CDR2: DFQATT and SNEGSKA (reference sequence). CDR3: CSANGGYNSPLHF. The CDR3 coding sequence is TGCAGTGCTAACGGGGGTTATAATTCACCCCTCCACTTT.

This clonotype was recorded only once. The chain is built from TRBV2 and TRBJ2-5; D is unclear. CDR3 length: 14 residues. Trimming took off 5 bases at V and 5 bases at J, with 15 bases between the two ends. Germline CDR1 reads SNHLY; CDR2 reads FYNNEI. This CDR3 is CASSSMGLGETQYF. Here the CDR3 DNA reads TGTGCCAGCAGTTCAATGGGATTGGGGGAGACCCAGTACTTC.

This clonotype turned up a few times. The chain is built from TRBV7-2 and TRBJ2-1; TRBD2 agrees at 9 bases. This CDR3 has 15 amino acids. Germline CDR1 SGHTA, CDR2 FQGNSA. V dropped 2 bases and J dropped 2; count of bases not matched to a gene: 1. CDR3 in amino acids: CASSLQRGAYNEQFF. In nucleotides, the CDR3 is TGTGCCAGCAGCTTACAGCGGGGGGCCTACAATGAGCAGTTCTTC. Drawing the rest from reference TRBV7-2 and TRBJ2-1, the complete variable domain is GAGVSQSPSNKVTEKGKDVELRCDPISGHTALYWYRQSLGQGLEFLIYFQGNSAPDKSGLPSDRFSAERTGGSVSTLTIQRTQQEDSAVYLCASSLQRGAYNEQFFGPGTRLTVL.

V gene TRBV6-2 or TRBV6-3 combines with J gene TRBJ1-1, with D hard to call. The V gene's germline CDR1 is MNHEY and CDR2 SVGEGT. CDR3 length equals 12 residues. V lost 5 bases and J lost 5, with 9 bases in between. CDR3 residues: CASSGRRTEAFF. In DNA, the CDR3 is TGTGCCAGCAGTGGCAGGCGAACTGAAGCTTTCTTT.

This clonotype was recorded a few times. One end of the junction fails to match germline, which may point to a read error. V and J are TRBV12-3 or TRBV12-4 and TRBJ1-5; D is ambiguous. There are 9 residues in the CDR3. CDR3 sequence reads: CASRSPINF. DNA of the CDR3: TGTGCCAGCAGGAGTCCTATAAATTTT.

In its sample, this clonotype was seen many times. V is TRBV2 and J is TRBJ2-2; D gene unclear. Deletions cut 2 bases from V and 1 base from J, with 2 bases between. Germline loops: CDR1 SNHLY, CDR2 FYNNEI. The CDR3 is 13 residues long. The CDR3 protein is CASSEQNTGELFF. CDR3 in DNA: TGTGCCAGCAGTGAACAGAACACCGGGGAGCTGTTTTTT.

The CDR3 DNA reads TGCAGTGCTATCCCACCGGGACTAGCGGGATTGGACGAGCAGTTCTTC. Protein: CSAIPPGLAGLDEQFF. This chain joins TRBV20-1 and TRBJ2-1, with 13 bases identical to TRBD2. The CDR3 spans 16 residues. V shed 4 bases, J shed 10 bases, and the junction held 13 bases outside the gene matches. Germline V gene lookup returns CDR1 DFQATT and CDR2 SNEGSKA (reference sequence).

V and J are TRBV7-8 and TRBJ1-2; D is unclear. CDR3 size: 13 residues. Germline V gene lookup returns CDR1 SGHVS and CDR2 FQNEAQ. Trimming removed 7 bases at V and 4 bases at J, with 13 bases between. For the CDR3, the DNA is TGTGCCAGCACCACAGACATCCGCTATGGCTACACCTTC. It yields the protein CASTTDIRYGYTF.

This chain links TRBV20-1 with TRBJ2-1, with 7 nucleotides matching TRBD2. From germline, CDR1 is DFQATT and CDR2 SNEGSKA (reference sequence). This CDR3 is 11 amino acids long. V shed 3 bases, J shed 7 bases, and the junction held 0 bases outside the gene matches. CDR3: CSARGGNEQFF. The CDR3, as DNA: TGCAGTGCTAGGGGGGGGAATGAGCAGTTCTTC.